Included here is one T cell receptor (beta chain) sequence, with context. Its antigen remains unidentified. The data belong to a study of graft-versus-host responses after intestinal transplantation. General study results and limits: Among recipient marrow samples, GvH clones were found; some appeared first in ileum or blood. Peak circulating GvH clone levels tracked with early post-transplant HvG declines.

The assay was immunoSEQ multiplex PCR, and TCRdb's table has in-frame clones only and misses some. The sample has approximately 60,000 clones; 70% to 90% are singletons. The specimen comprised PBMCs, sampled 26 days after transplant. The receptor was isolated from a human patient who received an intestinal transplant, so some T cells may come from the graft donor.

CDR3 nucleotide sequence: TGTGCCTCCTTCCTCAGCTCTGGAAACACCATATATTTT. Translation gives CASFLSSGNTIYF. The chain recombines TRBV30 with TRBJ1-3, with D unresolved. The germline CDR1 and CDR2 sequences are GTSNPN and SVGIG (reference sequence). The CDR3 extends over 13 amino acids. V dropped 7 bases and J dropped 0 bases, with 10 bases sitting between them. Variable domain in full (rest from reference TRBV30 and TRBJ1-3): SQTIHQWPATLVQPVGSPLSLECTVEGTSNPNLYWYRQAAGRGLQLLFYSVGIGQISSEVPQNLSASRPQDRQFILSSKKLLLSDSGFYLCASFLSSGNTIYFGEGSWLTVV.